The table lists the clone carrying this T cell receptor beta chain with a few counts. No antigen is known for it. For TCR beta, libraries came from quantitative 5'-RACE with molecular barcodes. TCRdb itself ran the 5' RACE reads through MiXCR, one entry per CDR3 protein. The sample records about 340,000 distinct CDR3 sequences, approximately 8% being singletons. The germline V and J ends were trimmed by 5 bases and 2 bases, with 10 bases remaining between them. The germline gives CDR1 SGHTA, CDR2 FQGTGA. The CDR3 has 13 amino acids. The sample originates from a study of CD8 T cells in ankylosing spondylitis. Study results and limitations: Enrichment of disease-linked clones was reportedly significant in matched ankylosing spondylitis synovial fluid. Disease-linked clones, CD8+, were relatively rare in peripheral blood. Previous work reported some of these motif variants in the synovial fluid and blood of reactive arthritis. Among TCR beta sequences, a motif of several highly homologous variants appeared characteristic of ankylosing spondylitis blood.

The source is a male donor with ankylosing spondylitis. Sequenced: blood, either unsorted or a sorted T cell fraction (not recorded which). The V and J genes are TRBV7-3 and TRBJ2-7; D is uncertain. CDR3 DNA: TGTGCCAGCAGCCTCACTAACACCTACGAGCAGTACTTC. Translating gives CASSLTNTYEQYF.